This T cell receptor beta chain stems from a study of T-cell memory formation after mild COVID-19. There are many counts of this clonotype. TCRdb reprocessed the 5' RACE reads via MiXCR and lists one record per CDR3 protein. The sample has about 390,000 distinct CDR3 sequences; about 17% are singletons. The CDR3 is 14 amino acids. The germline gives CDR1 SGHDT, CDR2 YYEEEE. The V segment lost 0 bases and the J segment 3 bases; nucleotides outside the gene matches: 1. The sample was PBMCs or a T cell subset sorted from them (not recorded which). The TCR was taken from a young man who had mild COVID-19 (a few samples of this study predate the infection). Cell type and time point are not known. This chain links TRBV5-6 with TRBJ2-7; TRBD1 aligns across 9 bases. The DNA of the CDR3 is TGTGCCAGCAGCTTGGCGGGACAGGGCTACGAGCAGTACGTC. As protein: CASSLAGQGYEQYV.